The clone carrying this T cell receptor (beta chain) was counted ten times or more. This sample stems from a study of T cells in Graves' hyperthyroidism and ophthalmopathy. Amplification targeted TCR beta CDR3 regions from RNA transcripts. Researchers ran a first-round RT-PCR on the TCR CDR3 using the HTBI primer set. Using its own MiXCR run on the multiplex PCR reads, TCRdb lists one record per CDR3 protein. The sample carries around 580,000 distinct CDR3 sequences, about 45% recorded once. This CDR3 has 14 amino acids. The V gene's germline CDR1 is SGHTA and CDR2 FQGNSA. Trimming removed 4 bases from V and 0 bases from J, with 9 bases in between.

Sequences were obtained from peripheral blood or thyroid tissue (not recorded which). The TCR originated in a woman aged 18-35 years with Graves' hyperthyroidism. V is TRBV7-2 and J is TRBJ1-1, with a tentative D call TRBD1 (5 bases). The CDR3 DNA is TGTGCCAGCAGCTGGGGACTCTTGAACACTGAAGCTTTCTTT. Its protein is CASSWGLLNTEAFF.